The 25 T cell receptor beta chains presented below share a single source sample, sequenced in a study of blood T cell repertoires in COVID-19. This table comes from immunoSEQ multiplex PCR, and its TCRdb copy is limited to in-frame clones, with some not included. The sample contains about 130,000 clones, about 87% of which appear only once. Sequencing was performed on peripheral blood. These receptors came from a middle-aged man with active COVID-19.

This chain joins TRBV29-1 and TRBJ2-7; D is possibly TRBD1 (5 bases). The germline V gene has CDR1 SQVTM and CDR2 ANQGSEA. This CDR3 has 12 amino acids. Trimming pared 5 bases from V and 2 bases from J, leaving 10 bases between. Here the CDR3 DNA reads TGCAGCGTTACAGGAGAAACCTACGAGCAGTACTTC. This encodes CSVTGETYEQYF.

The gene calls are TRBV19 and TRBJ2-1, with TRBD2 matching over 8 bases. Looked up from germline, CDR1 is LNHDA and CDR2 is SQIVND (reference sequence). This CDR3 comprises 15 residues. The J segment lost 1 base and the V segment lost 5 bases, leaving 4 bases of the junction unmatched. The CDR3 DNA follows: TGTGCCAGTAGTCCAACGGGGGGGTCCTACAATGAGCAGTTCTTC. Its protein product is CASSPTGGSYNEQFF.

The chain employs TRBV6-1 and TRBJ2-5, with a weak D call TRBD2 (6 bases). CDR3 size: 13 residues. Trimming removed 1 base at V and 10 bases at J, with 13 bases between. Looked up from germline, CDR1 is MNHNS and CDR2 is SASEGT. As DNA, the CDR3 is TGTGCCAGCAGTGAAGGTTTTGTGGGGGGCCAGTACTTC. This codes for CASSEGFVGGQYF.

This chain joins TRBV18 and TRBJ2-1, with 10 bases fitting TRBD2. Germline V gene lookup returns CDR1 KGHSH and CDR2 LQKENI. The V segment lost 3 bases and the J segment 3 bases; nucleotides outside the gene matches: 5. This CDR3 contains 16 residues. CDR3 sequence: CASSPTSGLNYNEQFF. The CDR3 DNA reads as TGTGCCAGCTCACCGACTAGCGGGTTAAACTACAATGAGCAGTTCTTC.

Remarks on this clone: At one of its ends the junction is not consistent with the germline gene, which may arise from a read error. This sequence joins TRBV7-7 and TRBJ1-2; D might be TRBD1 (6 bases). The CDR3 is 16 amino acids. Germline loops: CDR1 SSHAT, CDR2 FNYEAQ (reference sequence). Here the CDR3 reads CASSLLDRNTNYGYTF. Written as DNA, the CDR3 is TGTGCTAGCAGCTTACTGGACAGAAACACTAACTATGGCTACACCTTC.

The chain has TRBV7-7 and TRBJ1-4; a possible D gene is TRBD1 (6 bases). The germline V gene has CDR1 SSHAT and CDR2 FNYEAQ (reference sequence). Trimming stripped 0 bases from V and 3 bases from J, with 8 bases between. The CDR3 has 15 amino acids. In DNA, the CDR3 is TGTGCCAGCAGCTTAGCGGACAGTTCTAATGAAAAACTGTTTTTT. Translating it yields CASSLADSSNEKLFF.

The chain combines TRBV9 with TRBJ1-2; D remains ambiguous. V was shortened by 4 bases and J by 2 bases, with 12 bases between the two germline ends. CDR1 and CDR2 from the germline V gene are SGDLS and YYNGEE. This CDR3 is built from 14 residues. CDR3 region: CASSPSEGNYGYTF. In nucleotides, the CDR3 is TGTGCCAGCAGCCCCTCCGAGGGAAACTATGGCTACACCTTC.

V and J are TRBV3-1 (or the pseudogene TRBV3-2) and TRBJ2-3, with 10 bases identical to TRBD2. CDR1 is LGHDT and CDR2 is YNNKEL in the germline V gene (reference sequence). The ends lost 3 bases at V and 1 base at J; junction bases unmatched: 7. This CDR3 has 17 amino acids. CDR3 nucleotides: TGTGCCAGCAGCCATGAGACTAGCGGGCGCGGCACAGATACGCAGTATTTT. It codes for CASSHETSGRGTDTQYF.

The rearrangement links TRBV24-1 to TRBJ2-2; TRBD2 matches 7 bases. V lost 2 bases and J lost 0; bases outside the gene matches: 2. The germline V gene encodes CDR1 KGHDR and CDR2 SFDVKD. The CDR3 loop spans 16 amino acids. As DNA, the CDR3 is TGTGCCACCAGTGATTGGGGGGGTACGAACACCGGGGAGCTGTTTTTT. Translation: CATSDWGGTNTGELFF.

J is TRBJ1-2 and V is TRBV11-2; tentative D call: TRBD1 (6 bases). This CDR3 region has 15 residues. Germline assignment: CDR1 SGHAT and CDR2 FQNNGV. V lost 5 bases, J lost 4 bases, and 17 bases lay in between. CDR3 bases: TGTGCCAGCAGCCCTAGGACAGCCAGCATCTATGGCTACACCTTC. Protein product: CASSPRTASIYGYTF.

The chain uses TRBV6-1 and TRBJ2-7, with D tentatively TRBD1 (6 bases). Germline V gene data show CDR1 as MNHNS and CDR2 as SASEGT. The CDR3 loop spans 15 amino acids. Trimming removed 3 bases from V and 2 bases from J, with 14 bases in between. CDR3 in DNA: TGTGCCAGCAGTGACCCGGGACACATTACCTACGAGCAGTACTTC. The encoded protein is CASSDPGHITYEQYF.

V usage is TRBV21-1 and J usage is TRBJ2-7; the table's D call, TRBD1, has no DNA check behind it. TRBV21-1 is reported as a pseudogene. The CDR3 totals 11 residues. Written as DNA, the CDR3 is TGTGCCAGCGGACGGGACAGAATAGTGTACTTC. It codes for CASGRDRIVYF.

V gene TRBV5-6 combines with J gene TRBJ2-7, with 7 bases aligning to TRBD2. The CDR3 is 13 residues long. Germline loops: CDR1 SGHDT, CDR2 YYEEEE. The V segment lost 3 bases and the J segment 9 bases; nucleotides outside the gene matches: 9. CDR3: CASSSGIWEGQYF. For the CDR3, the DNA is TGTGCCAGCAGCTCCGGGATATGGGAGGGGCAGTACTTC.

V and J are TRBV20-1 and TRBJ1-2; no clear D gene. The germline V gene encodes CDR1 DFQATT and CDR2 SNEGSKA (reference sequence). The CDR3 consists of 11 residues. The ends were cut back, 6 bases at V and 3 bases at J, with 8 bases in the middle. This CDR3 reads CSAGRDYGYTF. In nucleotides, the CDR3 is TGCAGTGCAGGCCGGGACTATGGCTACACCTTC.

The chain couples TRBV6-5 to TRBJ2-1, with D possibly matching TRBD2 (6 bases). Germline loops: CDR1 MNHEY, CDR2 SVGAGI. With 2 bases removed from V and 0 bases from J, the gap between germline ends came to 8 bases. The CDR3 spans 15 residues. The DNA for the CDR3 is TGTGCCAGCAGTTACGGCGGGGTCTCCTACAATGAGCAGTTCTTC. It specifies CASSYGGVSYNEQFF.

The rearrangement uses TRBV9 and TRBJ2-7, with 13 positions matching TRBD2. J was trimmed by 2 bases and V by 2 bases; bases with no gene match: 10. The CDR3 consists of 18 residues. Germline CDR1 reads SGDLS; CDR2 reads YYNGEE. This chain's CDR3 is CASSVALTSGGAPYEQYF. The CDR3 coding sequence is TGTGCCAGCAGCGTCGCCCTCACTAGCGGGGGGGCCCCCTACGAGCAGTACTTC. The complete variable domain, with remaining parts taken from reference TRBV9 and TRBJ2-7, reads DSGVTQTPKHLITATGQRVTLRCSPRSGDLSVYWYQQSLDQGLQFLIQYYNGEERAKGNILERFSAQQFPDLHSELNLSSLELGDSALYFCASSVALTSGGAPYEQYFGPGTRLTVT.

J is TRBJ1-4 and V is TRBV19; 7 nucleotides line up with TRBD1. The CDR3 is 17 residues long. With 3 bases clipped from V and 8 bases from J, the junction kept 15 bases outside the gene matches. Germline CDR1 and CDR2: LNHDA and SQIVND (reference sequence). The CDR3 here is CASSMTPQGVGMEKLFF. The CDR3 nucleotides read TGTGCCAGTAGTATGACCCCCCAGGGGGTCGGCATGGAAAAACTGTTTTTT.

This clone came up a few times. The chain uses TRBV21-1 and TRBJ2-1; TRBD1 reflects the table's D call only, with no check against the DNA. TRBV21-1 is listed as a pseudogene. The CDR3 sequence is 13 residues long. The CDR3 sequence: CASSKGGGSEQFF. CDR3 nucleotides: TGTGCCAGCAGCAAAGGTGGGGGCAGTGAGCAGTTCTTC.

The gene calls are TRBV27 and TRBJ1-4; 7 bases fit TRBD1. Germline CDR1 reads MNHEY; CDR2 reads SMNVEV (reference sequence). Trimming took 4 bases from V and 7 from J; bases not matched to a gene: 6. There are 14 residues in the CDR3. The CDR3 coding sequence is TGTGCCAGCAGTTACCACAGGGGTAGTGAAAAACTGTTTTTT. This codes for CASSYHRGSEKLFF.

The chain links TRBV6-5 to TRBJ2-7; D remains ambiguous. V lost 2 bases, J lost 3 bases, and 11 bases lay in between. The germline gives CDR1 MNHEY, CDR2 SVGAGI. The CDR3 extends over 14 amino acids. CDR3 coding DNA: TGTGCCAGCAGTTACGGCGGCAGTTTCTACGAGCAGTACTTC. Its translation: CASSYGGSFYEQYF.

The chain employs TRBV5-1 and TRBJ1-2; 9 bases agree with TRBD1. Losses at the gene ends were 2 bases for V and 5 bases for J; bases not matched to a gene: 4. This CDR3 is built from 14 residues. Germline V gives CDR1 SGHRS, CDR2 YFSETQ. DNA of the CDR3: TGCGCCAGCAGCTTAGGAGACAGGGGGTATGGCTACACCTTC. This sequence encodes CASSLGDRGYGYTF. The full variable domain, rest sourced from reference TRBV5-1 and TRBJ1-2, is KAGVTQTPRYLIKTRGQQVTLSCSPISGHRSVSWYQQTPGQGLQFLFEYFSETQRNKGNFPGRFSGRQFSNSRSEMNVSTLELGDSALYLCASSLGDRGYGYTFGSGTRLTVV.

This clone showed up just a few times. The chain carries TRBV6-5 and TRBJ1-6; D might be TRBD1 (6 bases). Per germline, CDR1 MNHEY and CDR2 SVGAGI. Trimming removed 6 bases at V and 8 bases at J, with 11 bases between. This CDR3 region has 13 residues. The CDR3 sequence: CASRREGDSPLHF. Written as DNA, the CDR3 is TGTGCCAGCAGACGGGAGGGGGATTCACCCCTCCACTTT.

This clone was counted only a few times. The chain combines TRBV20-1 with TRBJ1-3, with no clear D. V lost 7 bases, J lost 4 bases, and 8 bases lay in between. The CDR3 spans 11 residues. Germline CDR1 DFQATT, CDR2 SNEGSKA (reference sequence). This CDR3 reads CSVPSGNTIYF. For the CDR3, the DNA is TGCAGTGTCCCATCCGGAAACACCATATATTTT.

The V gene is TRBV4-1, the J gene TRBJ1-2; D not certain. CDR3 length equals 14 residues. Between the trimmed V and J ends, which lost 0 bases and 6 bases, there was a span of 11 bases. CDR1 and CDR2 (germline): MGHRA, YSYEKL. As DNA, the CDR3 is TGCGCCAGCAGCCAAGATGGTCCTCGGGATGGCTACACCTTC. It yields the protein CASSQDGPRDGYTF.

The gene calls are TRBV5-1 and TRBJ1-2, with a possible D match to TRBD1 (6 bases). Germline CDR1 reads SGHRS; CDR2 reads YFSETQ. The CDR3 length is 13 residues. V lost 7 bases and J lost 2, with 12 bases in between. Here the CDR3 DNA reads TGCGCCAGCCGGACAGATTCAAACTATGGCTACACCTTC. The encoded protein is CASRTDSNYGYTF.